Presented here are 27 T cell receptor beta chains from one specimen sequenced in a study of shared clonotypes between healthy human individuals. The data were produced by immunoSEQ multiplex PCR, yet TCRdb's version contains in-frame clones alone and is incomplete. The sample has millions of clones, over 85% seen once. Sequencing was carried out using naive CD4+ T cells sorted from blood. Subset noted: CD45RA+ positively selected. These receptors originate from a young man in good health.

This chain joins TRBV10-2 and TRBJ1-1, with D unresolved. Trimming shortened V by 3 bases and J by 4 bases, and 12 bases separated the two germline ends. The germline gives CDR1 WSHSY, CDR2 SAAADI. CDR3 length equals 14 residues. CDR3 sequence reads: CASSDRSGITEAFF. CDR3 nucleotides: TGCGCCAGCAGTGATAGGAGTGGTATCACTGAAGCTTTCTTT.

V gene TRBV7-9 combines with J gene TRBJ2-7; D gene unclear. Germline-derived CDR1 and CDR2 are SEHNR and FQNEAQ (reference sequence). This CDR3 is built from 12 residues. V was cut by 4 bases and J by 12 bases, with 16 bases left in between. CDR3 amino acids: CASSSPRAPLYF. The CDR3 DNA reads TGTGCCAGCAGCTCTCCTAGGGCTCCACTGTACTTC.

The chain combines TRBV25-1 with TRBJ2-7; D is unclear. The germline V gene has CDR1 MGHDK and CDR2 SYGVNS. This CDR3 comprises 13 residues. Deletions cut 2 bases from V and 4 bases from J, with 9 bases between. The CDR3 region is CASSEAGLYEQYF. The DNA of the CDR3 is TGTGCCAGCAGTGAAGCTGGGCTGTACGAGCAGTACTTC.

This clone appeared once. Here the CDR3 DNA reads TGTGCCAGCAGCTTAGTCGGGCACCAAGAGACCCAGTACTTC. Residues: CASSLVGHQETQYF. The gene calls are TRBV7-2 and TRBJ2-5; D is uncertain. Germline values: CDR1 SGHTA, CDR2 FQGNSA. With 1 base removed from V and 0 bases from J, the gap between germline ends came to 6 bases. The CDR3 runs 14 residues.

The chain links TRBV5-1 to TRBJ1-2; tentative D call: TRBD1 (5 bases). This CDR3 has 13 residues. Germline CDR1 SGHRS, CDR2 YFSETQ. V was shortened by 6 bases and J by 6 bases, with 15 bases between the two germline ends. CDR3 sequence (DNA): TGCGCCAGCACCACAACCGGGGCCCATGGCTACACCTTC. Translation gives CASTTTGAHGYTF.

The chain uses TRBV11-1 and TRBJ2-2; D assignment may be TRBD1 or TRBD2 (5 bases each). Between the trimmed V and J ends, which lost 9 bases and 1 base, there was a span of 15 bases. This CDR3 is built from 15 residues. Germline CDR1 is SGHAT and CDR2 is FQDESV (reference sequence). CDR3 amino acids: CASPIGTWNTGELFF. The CDR3 bases are TGTGCCAGTCCGATTGGGACGTGGAACACCGGGGAGCTGTTTTTT.

This clone was seen a few times. This sequence joins TRBV4-1 and TRBJ2-7, with a tentative D call TRBD1 (7 bases). The ends were cut back, 1 base at V and 6 bases at J, with 13 bases in the middle. From germline, CDR1 is MGHRA and CDR2 YSYEKL. The CDR3 extends over 14 amino acids. CDR3 sequence: CASSQVGQGGEQYF. DNA of the CDR3: TGCGCCAGCAGCCAAGTGGGCCAGGGGGGCGAGCAGTACTTC.

The chain combines TRBV2 with TRBJ2-7; 11 nucleotides match TRBD1. Per the germline V gene, CDR1 is SNHLY and CDR2 is FYNNEI. The J segment lost 5 bases and the V segment lost 3 bases, leaving 6 bases of the junction unmatched. The CDR3 spans 15 residues. The CDR3 DNA sequence: TGTGCCAGCAGTGAGGGGGACAGGGGGTTAGACGAGCAGTACTTC. This translates into CASSEGDRGLDEQYF.

About this clone: A much larger clone differs by one base, so this may be a read error. In the same sample, other DNA sequences code for this CDR3. The rearrangement links TRBV5-1 to TRBJ2-7; D is ambiguous. With 2 bases removed from V and 4 bases from J, the gap between germline ends came to 4 bases. Germline CDR1 and CDR2: SGHRS and YFSETQ. The CDR3 totals 11 residues. The CDR3 reads CASSFGYEQYF. CDR3 in DNA: TGCGCCAGCAGCTTCGGTTACGAGCAGTACTTC.

The gene calls are TRBV5-1 and TRBJ1-2; D uncertain. CDR3 size: 14 residues. V lost 7 bases, J lost 0 bases, and 13 bases lay in between. Germline V gene sequence: CDR1 SGHRS, CDR2 YFSETQ. The CDR3 DNA follows: TGCGCCAGCGCCGAGCACAGCTCTAACTATGGCTACACCTTC. It yields the protein CASAEHSSNYGYTF.

The table lists this clone with a count of one. The chain couples TRBV6-4 to TRBJ2-3; D is uncertain. Germline V gives CDR1 MRHNA, CDR2 SNTAGT. There are 15 residues in the CDR3. The V gene lost 5 bases and the J gene lost 0 bases, with 12 bases spanning the gap. The CDR3 protein is CASSSSISSTDTQYF. The CDR3 nucleotides are TGTGCCAGCAGTTCTTCTATTTCTAGCACAGATACGCAGTATTTT.

The rearrangement links TRBV2 to TRBJ1-4; D call uncertain. The V end lost 10 bases, the J end lost 5 bases, and 14 bases lay between the germline ends. Germline values: CDR1 SNHLY, CDR2 FYNNEI. CDR3 length: 13 residues. The CDR3 loop is CATKPGSNEKLFF. CDR3 DNA: TGTGCCACCAAACCGGGCTCGAATGAAAAACTGTTTTTT.

This clone came up once. This chain uses TRBV25-1 with TRBJ2-5; 7 positions match TRBD1. The J call is in doubt because the DNA end fits TRBJ2-7 better. Looked up from germline, CDR1 is MGHDK and CDR2 is SYGVNS. The CDR3 is 11 amino acids. Written as DNA, the CDR3 is TGTGCCAGTATACAGGGGCACGAGCAGTACTTC. Translation gives CASIQGHEQYF.

The chain carries TRBV30 and TRBJ2-5; D is uncertain. The closer fit of TRBJ2-7 to the DNA end suggests the J call may be wrong. The CDR3 is 12 residues long. CDR1 and CDR2 from the germline V gene are GTSNPN and SVGIG (reference sequence). The CDR3 protein is CAWRGNGYEQYF. The DNA of the CDR3 is TGTGCCTGGAGGGGAAACGGCTACGAGCAGTACTTC.

The chain couples TRBV7-2 to TRBJ1-1, with D perhaps matching TRBD1 (5 bases). The CDR3 extends over 15 amino acids. From germline, CDR1 is SGHTA and CDR2 FQGNSA. V was pared by 3 bases and J by 1 base, with 12 bases between. The CDR3 DNA follows: TGTGCCAGCAGCTTCGGGGCGACCTGGAACACTGAAGCTTTCTTT. Protein: CASSFGATWNTEAFF.

The rearrangement uses TRBV6-5 and TRBJ2-5, with TRBD2 identical over 9 bases. V lost 5 bases and J lost 4; bases outside the gene matches: 5. Germline V gene sequence: CDR1 MNHEY, CDR2 SVGAGI. The CDR3 extends over 14 amino acids. The CDR3 DNA is TGTGCCAGCAGTGCGGGGGGGCCGGGAGAGACCCAGTACTTC. Amino acid sequence: CASSAGGPGETQYF.

The J gene is TRBJ1-2, the V gene TRBV10-3, with 9 bases lining up with TRBD1. CDR3 length equals 14 residues. J gave up 4 bases and V 3 bases, and 3 bases lay outside the gene matches. Germline CDR1 ENHRY, CDR2 SYGVKD. CDR3 protein: CAISDTGGTYGYTF. The CDR3 DNA is TGTGCCATCAGTGACACAGGGGGCACCTATGGCTACACCTTC.

Note on this clone: Different DNA sequences within this sample yield the same CDR3. This chain links TRBV5-1 with TRBJ2-7; 9 nucleotides line up with TRBD2. Germline assignment: CDR1 SGHRS and CDR2 YFSETQ. The CDR3 is 14 amino acids. Unmatched junction bases numbered 2, after V lost 0 bases and J lost 4 bases. CDR3 bases: TGCGCCAGCAGCTTGGGGACTAGCGTATACGAGCAGTACTTC. Protein product: CASSLGTSVYEQYF.

The chain couples TRBV7-6 to TRBJ2-3, with a weak D call TRBD2 (6 bases). The CDR3 covers 12 residues. Germline assignment: CDR1 SGHVS and CDR2 FNYEAQ. Trimming pared 6 bases from V and 6 bases from J, leaving 10 bases between. The CDR3 is CASSSLADTQYF. The CDR3 nucleotides are TGTGCCAGCAGTTCTCTAGCGGATACGCAGTATTTT.

V gene TRBV10-2 combines with J gene TRBJ2-6, with 10 bases lining up with TRBD1. In germline, CDR1 is WSHSY, CDR2 SAAADI. J gave up 0 bases and V 3 bases, and 8 bases lay outside the gene matches. This CDR3 contains 19 residues. The CDR3 DNA is TGCGCCAGCAGTGACCCCCGGGGACAGGGGAGCTCTGGGGCCAACGTCCTGACTTTC. Translated, it gives CASSDPRGQGSSGANVLTF.

The rearrangement links TRBV5-1 to TRBJ2-7; the match to TRBD1 covers 10 bases. The length of the CDR3 is 16 residues. Germline CDR1 is SGHRS and CDR2 is YFSETQ. V lost 0 bases and J lost 5; bases outside the gene matches: 8. CDR3 in DNA: TGCGCCAGCAGCTTGGGTCGGGACAGGGGTTCCCACGAGCAGTACTTC. Translating it yields CASSLGRDRGSHEQYF.

The chain combines TRBV19 with TRBJ1-1; possibly TRBD1 for D (6 bases). Between the trimmed V and J ends, which lost 6 bases and 3 bases, there was a span of 11 bases. The CDR3 covers 13 residues. Germline CDR1 LNHDA, CDR2 SQIVND (reference sequence). Written as DNA, the CDR3 is TGTGCCAGTAGGACTAACAGGGACACTGAAGCTTTCTTT. It codes for CASRTNRDTEAFF.

The chain is built from TRBV10-3 and TRBJ1-2; 8 bases fit TRBD1. The CDR3 length is 15 residues. J was trimmed by 8 bases and V by 1 base; bases with no gene match: 9. Germline V gives CDR1 ENHRY, CDR2 SYGVKD. As DNA, the CDR3 is TGTGCCATCAGTGAGTTGCCGCAGGGGGCCGGGGGCTACACCTTC. Its translation: CAISELPQGAGGYTF.

The J gene is TRBJ1-6, the V gene TRBV11-2; no reliable D call. Germline V lookup: CDR1 SGHAT, CDR2 FQNNGV. The CDR3 consists of 14 residues. Trimming took off 3 bases at V and 7 bases at J, with 10 bases between the two ends. CDR3 amino acids: CASSFRGENSPLHF. CDR3 bases: TGTGCCAGCAGCTTTCGGGGAGAGAATTCACCCCTCCACTTT.

The V call is TRBV7-2, the J call TRBJ2-3; TRBD2 aligns across 8 bases. Germline V lookup: CDR1 SGHTA, CDR2 FQGNSA. Trimming cost V 5 bases and J 3 bases; bases outside gene matches: 10. The CDR3 has 16 residues. The CDR3 spells CASSQSAGGGTDTQYF. CDR3 coding DNA: TGTGCCAGCAGCCAATCCGCGGGAGGAGGAACAGATACGCAGTATTTT.

This clone showed up just once. This chain's CDR3 is CAWSRPGVGHNYGYTF. The CDR3 coding sequence is TGTGCCTGGAGTCGGCCGGGTGTGGGACATAACTATGGCTACACCTTC. The rearrangement joins TRBV30 to TRBJ1-2, with D tentatively TRBD1 (6 bases). Deletions cut 2 bases from V and 1 base from J, with 17 bases between. The CDR3 consists of 16 residues. CDR1 and CDR2 (germline): GTSNPN, SVGIG (reference sequence).

The J gene is TRBJ2-7, the V gene TRBV28; D not certain. The length of the CDR3 is 16 residues. Germline-derived CDR1 and CDR2 are MDHEN and SYDVKM. V dropped 4 bases and J dropped 0 bases, with 16 bases sitting between them. In DNA, the CDR3 is TGTGCCAGCAGTTGGGAATACCTAGGGCCCTCCTACGAGCAGTACTTC. Translating it yields CASSWEYLGPSYEQYF. The whole variable domain, filled in from reference TRBV28 and TRBJ2-7, reads DVKVTQSSRYLVKRTGEKVFLECVQDMDHENMFWYRQDPGLGLRLIYFSYDVKMKEKGDIPEGYSVSREKKERFSLILESASTNQTSMYLCASSWEYLGPSYEQYFGPGTRLTVT.